The following is a TCR beta chain sequence with its context. This clone occurred once. What antigen it recognizes has not been identified. The sample holds no much larger clone one base away, and base qualities are not on file. This entry belongs to a study of shared clonotypes between healthy human individuals (dated by TCRdb to the early 2020s). With regard to the full study: The cohort included three men and a couple of women between 18 and 49 years of age. For each donor, three plates each were used for CD4 naive and CD4 memory, two plates were used for CD8 naive, and one plate was used for CD8 memory. The study deeply sequenced blood TCR repertoires of several healthy adults to estimate repertoire size and the extent of clonotype sharing between individuals. Different laboratories and diverse techniques were used to prepare libraries and sequence TCR repertoires, to increase sequencing depth and limit assay-specific biases. Per donor, leukapheresis produced somewhere between about 0.94 and 9 billion PBMCs. Overall results and qualifications from the work: Larger estimated clonotype richness was generally found for naive subsets than for memory subsets. Incomplete sequencing was indicated by rarefaction of sorted-subset datasets, despite the large sequencing depth. Sharing across several donors was observed for about 4.8% of naive CD4, around 3.5% of naive CD8, about 2.3% of memory CD4, and about 0.38% of memory CD8 clonotypes. Sampling was restricted to blood, and TCR repertoires in tissues likely differ from the TCR repertoires found in blood. Based on pairwise subsampling, the degree of clonotype sharing among donors was expected to be affected by sequencing depth. Because the study included only a small number of donors, the genetic and exposure-history diversity represented was limited. Compared with non-shared clonotypes, the clonotypes found in all four sorted-subset donors had higher generation probabilities.

From V the trimming removes 0 bases and from J it removes 2 bases, while the gene matches leave 4 bases of the junction unaccounted for. From a lookup of the germline V gene, CDR1 and CDR2 are SGHDN and FVKESK. Spanning cysteine to phenylalanine, the CDR3 consists of 16 amino acids. Just the 48-base CDR3 DNA is kept, in frame starting at base 1. TCR CDR3 regions were amplified from genomic DNA by multiplex PCR using the deep immunoSEQ assay. Extracted genomic DNA from each cell subset was distributed evenly across all wells of several immunoSEQ 96-well plates, and each plate was treated as a replicate. Each replicate PCR for sorted subsets received about 210 ng genomic DNA, equal to roughly 29,000 T cell genomes. Purified libraries were measured with a Qubit 3.0 fluorometer, size-checked on a Bioanalyzer 2100, and measured again with the KAPA Library Quantification kit. A separate single-read 150-cycle Illumina NextSeq 550 flow cell was used to sequence each immunoSEQ 96-well plate. Per the authors' processing: Because the immunoSEQ output held only junctional sequences and lacked quality scores, the filtering could not match the filtering applied to full-length reads. To assign V/J genes and CDR3, sequences were annotated against IMGT germline references using PyIR, a Python wrapper for IgBLAST v1.9. Reads with weak V/J assignments (E-value above 1e-6), missing CDR3, stop codons, out-of-frame junctions, or ambiguous translated residues were removed. A V3J clonotype was defined by an identical inferred V gene, J gene, and CDR3 amino acid sequence. To compute the percentage overlap between repertoires, the number of shared unique clonotypes was divided by the size of the smaller repertoire. Repertoire richness was assessed with RTK rarefaction, the Chao1 estimator, and Recon v2.1 estimates of unobserved clonotypes. Generation probabilities for all TCRbeta clonotypes obtained by the gDNA method from a handful of donors were computed using OLGA. TCRdb carries this immuneACCESS record with in-frame sequences only. Its versions omit some clonotypes, under half of them owing to an unresolved V gene in the studies checked, with the rest unexplained. D and trimming were read from the DNA, whereas the V and J calls and clone size are those reported in that table. This sample comprises about 2.4 million clones, roughly 93% of them detected only once. Together, the top ten hold 0.36% of the sample.

The donors were healthy, HIV-negative adults with no recently reported acute infections or vaccinations. Only Caucasian adults living in Nashville, Tennessee, USA were represented among the donors. CD4+ T cells were enriched through magnetic negative selection, after which naive cells were positively selected on CD45RA and the remaining negative fraction served as the memory subset. Blood was collected by leukapheresis, and PBMCs were isolated by Ficoll-Histopaque density gradient centrifugation and then cryopreserved in liquid nitrogen vapor phase. Purity and quantity of every magnetically sorted T cell population were checked by analytical flow cytometry. Each sorted fraction had its genomic DNA isolated and then quantified by UV absorbance on a Nanodrop 2000c.

The sequence came from a man aged 18-30 years in good health. Some clones in this sample may be carry-over from other donors' samples. Sequenced input: naive CD4+ T cells from PBMCs. The sample's cell subset or site label is to be understood as: CD45RA+ positively selected. Recombination linked TRBV14 to TRBJ2-1; 7 central bases correspond to TRBD2. The sequence in DNA is TGTGCCAGCAGCCAAGAACGAGGACTAGCCTACAATGAGCAGTTCTTC. It encodes CASSQERGLAYNEQFF.